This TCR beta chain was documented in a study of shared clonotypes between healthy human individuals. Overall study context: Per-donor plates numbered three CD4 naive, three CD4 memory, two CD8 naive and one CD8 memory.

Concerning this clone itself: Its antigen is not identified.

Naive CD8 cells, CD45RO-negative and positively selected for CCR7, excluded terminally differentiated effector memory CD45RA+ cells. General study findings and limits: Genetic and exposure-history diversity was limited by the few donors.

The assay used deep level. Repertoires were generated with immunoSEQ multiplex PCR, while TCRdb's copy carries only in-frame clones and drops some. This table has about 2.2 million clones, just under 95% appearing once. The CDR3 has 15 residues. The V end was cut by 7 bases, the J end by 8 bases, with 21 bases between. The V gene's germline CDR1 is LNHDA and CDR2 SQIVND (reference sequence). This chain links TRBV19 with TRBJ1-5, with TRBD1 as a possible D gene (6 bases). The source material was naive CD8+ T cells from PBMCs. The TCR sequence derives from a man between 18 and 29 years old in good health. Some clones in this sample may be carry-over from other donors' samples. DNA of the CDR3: TGTGCCAGTACTTCCCTAGGGGGGGCAGGGGAGCCCCAGCATTTT. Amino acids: CASTSLGGAGEPQHF. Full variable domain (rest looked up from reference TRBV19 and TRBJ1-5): DGGITQSPKYLFRKEGQNVTLSCEQNLNHDAMYWYRQDPGQGLRLIYYSQIVNDFQKGDIAEGYSVSREKKESFPLTVTSAQKNPTAFYLCASTSLGGAGEPQHFGDGTRLSIL.